This TCR beta chain was identified in a study of shared clonotypes between healthy human individuals. Study-level results: Clonotypes that were shared across four donors made up around 4.6% of naive CD4 clonotypes. As a rule, naive subsets had a larger estimated richness than memory subsets.

Generated by immunoSEQ multiplex PCR, the TCRdb table keeps only in-frame clones and is missing some. The sample yields about 1 million clones, about 75% seen once. V lost 10 bases and J 0 bases, leaving 16 bases between the germline ends. Germline V gene lookup returns CDR1 MNHNS and CDR2 SASEGT. The CDR3 is 14 amino acids. Concerning this clone: The antigen remains undetermined.

The chain combines TRBV6-1 with TRBJ2-7; TRBD1 might be the D (5 bases). The receptor was isolated from a man aged 18 to 30 in good health. The specimen sequenced was memory CD4+ T cells sorted from blood. Subset meaning: CD45RA-negative fraction. In DNA, the CDR3 is TGTGCCACCTGCCGGTGGGGCGGCTCCTACGAGCAGTACTTC. Translating it yields CATCRWGGSYEQYF.